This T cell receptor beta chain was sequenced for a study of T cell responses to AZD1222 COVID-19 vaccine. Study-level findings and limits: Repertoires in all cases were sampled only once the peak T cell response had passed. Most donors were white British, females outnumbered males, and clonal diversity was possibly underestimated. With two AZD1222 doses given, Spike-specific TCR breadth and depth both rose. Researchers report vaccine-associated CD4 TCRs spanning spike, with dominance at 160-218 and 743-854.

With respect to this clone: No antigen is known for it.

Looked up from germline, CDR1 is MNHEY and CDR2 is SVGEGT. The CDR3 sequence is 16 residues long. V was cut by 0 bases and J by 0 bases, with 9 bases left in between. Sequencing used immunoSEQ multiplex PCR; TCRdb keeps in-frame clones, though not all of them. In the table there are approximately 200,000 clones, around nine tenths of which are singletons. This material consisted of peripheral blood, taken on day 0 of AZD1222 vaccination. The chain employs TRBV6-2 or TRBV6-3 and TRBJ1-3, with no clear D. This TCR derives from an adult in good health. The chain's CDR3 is CASSYSGGRSGNTIYF. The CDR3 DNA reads TGTGCCAGCAGTTACTCGGGAGGCCGCTCTGGAAACACCATATATTTT.